Presented here are 27 T cell receptor beta chains from one specimen sequenced in a study of T-cell memory formation after mild COVID-19. One entry per CDR3 protein, called by TCRdb with MiXCR from the 5' RACE reads. The data show about 180,000 distinct CDR3 sequences, with about a fifth seen just once and roughly 3.9% held by the top ten. The sample was PBMCs or a T cell subset sorted from them (not recorded which). Receptors were obtained from a man between 18 and 29 years old who had mild COVID-19 (a few samples of this study predate the infection). Cell type and time point are not known.

The chain carries TRBV4-1 and TRBJ1-5, with D perhaps TRBD1 (6 bases). CDR1 and CDR2 from the germline V gene are MGHRA and YSYEKL. This CDR3 comprises 15 residues. Deletions cut 3 bases from V and 5 bases from J, with 14 bases between. The CDR3 region is CASSQTGPTYQPQHF. The CDR3, as DNA: TGCGCCAGCAGCCAGACAGGCCCAACCTATCAGCCCCAGCATTTT.

The chain is built from TRBV6-5 and TRBJ1-3, with D unresolved. The CDR3 loop spans 16 amino acids. Germline V gene lookup returns CDR1 MNHEY and CDR2 SVGAGI. The CDR3 DNA reads TGTGTAACTACACGTTCGGGCCTAGACTCTGGAAACACCATATATTTT. Translation gives CVTTRSGLDSGNTIYF.

The rearrangement uses TRBV20-1 and TRBJ2-1; 7 bases match TRBD2. The trim removed 2 bases at V and 4 bases at J, leaving 5 bases unmatched. The germline CDR1 and CDR2 sequences are DFQATT and SNEGSKA (reference sequence). The CDR3 totals 14 residues. CDR3 bases: TGCAGTGCTAGAAGTCGGCGGGAGTACAATGAGCAGTTCTTC. Its protein is CSARSRREYNEQFF.

This clonotype was recorded a few times. The CDR3 is CASSGGTAVAKNIQYF. In nucleotides, the CDR3 is TGTGCCAGCAGTGGTGGGACGGCGGTAGCCAAAAACATTCAGTACTTC. The V and J genes are TRBV6-1 and TRBJ2-4, with D perhaps assigned TRBD1 or TRBD2 (5 bases each). Germline assignment: CDR1 MNHNS and CDR2 SASEGT. V lost 4 bases and J 0 bases, leaving 13 bases between the germline ends. This CDR3 has 16 amino acids.

The chain employs TRBV2 and TRBJ1-1, with 8 bases matching TRBD1. V shed 7 bases, J shed 5 bases, and the junction held 9 bases outside the gene matches. Germline V CDR1 and CDR2: SNHLY, FYNNEI. There are 14 residues in the CDR3. The CDR3 nucleotides read TGTGCCAGCATGCCCGCAGGGGGCTGGACTGAAGCTTTCTTT. This gives the protein CASMPAGGWTEAFF.

There are a few counts of this clonotype. The J gene is TRBJ1-1, the V gene TRBV19; D remains ambiguous. Per the germline V gene, CDR1 is LNHDA and CDR2 is SQIVND (reference sequence). Trimming removed 4 bases from V and 7 bases from J, with 10 bases in between. This CDR3 has 12 amino acids. The CDR3 is CASSSTWGEAFF. The CDR3 DNA sequence: TGTGCCAGTAGTAGCACCTGGGGTGAAGCTTTCTTT.

The chain combines TRBV20-1 with TRBJ1-2; D is undetermined. CDR1 and CDR2 from the germline V gene are DFQATT and SNEGSKA (reference sequence). The germline V and J ends were trimmed by 1 base and 2 bases, with 11 bases remaining between them. The CDR3 is 14 residues long. DNA for the CDR3: TGCAGTGCTAGAGCCCTCGGCAGGAACTATGGCTACACCTTC. Translation: CSARALGRNYGYTF.

The chain has TRBV7-2 and TRBJ1-2, with no clear D. The CDR3 totals 14 residues. V lost 1 base and J lost 8, with 14 bases in between. Germline CDR1 is SGHTA and CDR2 is FQGNSA. The CDR3 nucleotides read TGTGCCAGCAGCTTAGTGGTGGGAGCGAGGGGCTACACCTTC. It yields the protein CASSLVVGARGYTF.

The chain combines TRBV20-1 with TRBJ1-5; the D is unclear. Germline CDR1 is DFQATT and CDR2 is SNEGSKA (reference sequence). The CDR3 runs 14 residues. The V end was cut by 6 bases, the J end by 3 bases, with 15 bases between. CDR3 residues: CSAQTTGVNQPQHF. DNA of the CDR3: TGCAGTGCCCAAACAACTGGCGTCAATCAGCCCCAGCATTTT.

This chain joins TRBV5-1 and TRBJ1-2, with TRBD1 identical over 7 bases. The J segment lost 3 bases and the V segment lost 6 bases, leaving 5 bases of the junction unmatched. The CDR3 covers 13 residues. Germline V gene data show CDR1 as SGHRS and CDR2 as YFSETQ. CDR3 amino acids: CASTQQGHYGYTF. Here the CDR3 DNA reads TGCGCCAGCACCCAACAGGGGCACTATGGCTACACCTTC.

The chain carries TRBV12-3 or TRBV12-4 and TRBJ1-2; D gene ambiguous. The V end was cut by 6 bases, the J end by 2 bases, with 7 bases between. The CDR3 covers 12 residues. The CDR3 coding sequence is TGTGCCAGCAGCCCAAGGAACTATGGCTACACCTTC. Protein product: CASSPRNYGYTF.

In regard to this clonotype: A much larger clone lies one base from this, so it may be a read error. The CDR3 DNA reads TGTGCCAGCAGTTTCAACAATCAGCCCCAGCATTTT. This codes for CASSFNNQPQHF. The rearrangement joins TRBV12-3 or TRBV12-4 to TRBJ1-5; the D is unclear. The CDR3 covers 12 residues. The V end lost 3 bases, the J end lost 3 bases, and 3 bases lay between the germline ends.

The V call is TRBV6-5, the J call TRBJ1-1; tentatively, D is TRBD1 (6 bases). Germline CDR1 and CDR2: MNHEY and SVGAGI. V dropped 10 bases and J dropped 4 bases, with 22 bases sitting between them. The CDR3 has 15 residues. This chain's CDR3 is CATGDIKLGTTEAFF. The CDR3 nucleotides are TGTGCCACCGGGGACATCAAGCTGGGGACCACTGAAGCTTTCTTT.

This clonotype was seen more than once but under ten times. V is TRBV5-1 and J is TRBJ2-1; 9 positions match TRBD1. From germline, CDR1 is SGHRS and CDR2 YFSETQ. V shed 4 bases and J 6 bases; nucleotides not matched to a gene: 2. This CDR3 has 13 residues. This CDR3 reads CASSPQGANEQFF. In DNA form, the CDR3 reads TGCGCCAGCAGCCCACAGGGGGCCAATGAGCAGTTCTTC.

This clonotype was detected only a few times. V usage is TRBV6-2 or TRBV6-3 and J usage is TRBJ1-1; 9 bases agree with TRBD1. The CDR3 has 17 amino acids. Germline loops: CDR1 MNHEY, CDR2 SVGEGT. Trimming took 4 bases from V and 1 from J; bases not matched to a gene: 10. In nucleotides, the CDR3 is TGTGCCAGCAGTTCCGTTGGGACAGGGAGGGCGAACACTGAAGCTTTCTTT. Its translation is CASSSVGTGRANTEAFF.

This clonotype turned up a few times. The chain uses TRBV28 and TRBJ1-1, with D tentatively TRBD1 (6 bases). V was shortened by 6 bases and J by 4 bases, with 15 bases between the two germline ends. CDR1 is MDHEN, CDR2 SYDVKM, per germline. The CDR3 has 14 residues. CDR3 nucleotides: TGTGCCAGCAGGACCGGGCCCAGGGGCACTGAAGCTTTCTTT. Translation: CASRTGPRGTEAFF.

This clonotype was detected many times. The chain joins TRBV20-1 to TRBJ1-3; a weak D match, TRBD1 (5 bases). V was cut by 6 bases and J by 0 bases, with 24 bases left in between. Germline V gene data show CDR1 as DFQATT and CDR2 as SNEGSKA (reference sequence). The CDR3 runs to 18 residues. CDR3 DNA sequence: TGCAGTGCGGGGACTGTTCCGAGGGATGTAATCTCTGGAAACACCATATATTTT. Translating it yields CSAGTVPRDVISGNTIYF.

The V gene is TRBV12-3 or TRBV12-4, the J gene TRBJ2-5; 7 positions match TRBD2. The CDR3 loop spans 16 amino acids. With 9 bases clipped from V and 6 bases from J, the junction kept 19 bases outside the gene matches. The CDR3 is CARTDPGLVAIKTQYF. CDR3 sequence (DNA): TGTGCCAGAACAGACCCCGGACTAGTAGCGATAAAGACCCAGTACTTC.

The rearrangement uses TRBV5-1 and TRBJ2-1, with 8 bases matching TRBD1. This CDR3 contains 16 residues. CDR1 and CDR2 from the germline V gene are SGHRS and YFSETQ. Germline trimming cut 0 bases from V and 6 bases from J; bases unmatched to any gene: 8. CDR3 residues: CASSLAGTGASNEQFF. CDR3 DNA: TGCGCCAGCAGCTTGGCCGGGACAGGAGCCTCCAATGAGCAGTTCTTC.

In this sample, this clonotype turned up a few times. This rearrangement joins TRBV7-2 to TRBJ2-2, with 7 bases aligning to TRBD2. CDR3 length: 16 amino acids. Trimming at V came to 1 base and at J to 2 bases, leaving 4 bases not matched to a gene. CDR1 is SGHTA, CDR2 FQGNSA, per germline. This chain's CDR3 is CASSLVLAQNTGELFF. CDR3 sequence (DNA): TGTGCCAGCAGCTTAGTACTAGCGCAAAACACCGGGGAGCTGTTTTTT.

This sequence joins TRBV6-5 and TRBJ1-2; a weak D match, TRBD1 (5 bases). The CDR3 is 14 residues long. Deletions cut 2 bases from V and 4 bases from J, with 11 bases between. Germline CDR1 and CDR2: MNHEY and SVGAGI. CDR3 in DNA: TGTGCCAGCAGTTACAGGGGAGTGGGCTATGGCTACACCTTC. Its translation is CASSYRGVGYGYTF.

This clonotype was seen only a few times. This rearrangement joins TRBV11-1 to TRBJ1-2; D might be TRBD1 (5 bases). The CDR3 has 14 residues. V lost 5 bases and J lost 5, with 15 bases in between. CDR1 is SGHAT, CDR2 FQDESV, per germline (reference sequence). The CDR3 nucleotides are TGTGCCAGCAGCCCAGGACACAGCGTTTATGGCTACACCTTC. Translating it yields CASSPGHSVYGYTF. The full variable domain, with the rest looked up from reference TRBV11-1 and TRBJ1-2, is EAEVAQSPRYKITEKSQAVAFWCDPISGHATLYWYRQILGQGPELLVQFQDESVVDDSQLPKDRFSAERLKGVDSTLKIQPAELGDSAMYLCASSPGHSVYGYTFGSGTRLTVV.

This clonotype was counted only a few times. This chain uses TRBV12-3 or TRBV12-4 with TRBJ2-7; 10 bases are a match to TRBD1. J was trimmed by 5 bases and V by 6 bases; bases with no gene match: 10. The CDR3 has 15 amino acids. CDR3 nucleotide sequence: TGTGCCAGCAGCTACAGGACAGGGGGAGGGGACGAGCAGTACTTC. It is translated as CASSYRTGGGDEQYF.

The chain uses TRBV4-3 and TRBJ1-6; D gene ambiguous. Germline CDR1 LGHNA, CDR2 YSLEER. CDR3 length equals 13 residues. V was shortened by 0 bases and J by 11 bases, with 8 bases between the two germline ends. In DNA, the CDR3 is TGCGCCAGCAGCCAAGATAGGAAGGCACCCCTCCACTTT. It is translated as CASSQDRKAPLHF.

The chain carries TRBV9 and TRBJ1-5; possibly TRBD1 for D (5 bases). The CDR3 sequence is 12 residues long. V was shortened by 10 bases and J by 4 bases, with 12 bases between the two germline ends. Per the germline V gene, CDR1 is SGDLS and CDR2 is YYNGEE. CDR3 amino acids: CALTRTNQPQHF. CDR3 nucleotides: TGTGCCCTAACCCGGACAAATCAGCCCCAGCATTTT.

This clonotype was counted only a few times. The CDR3 nucleotides are TGCAGCGTCGTCCGCAGGGTGGCCACTGAAGCTTTCTTT. Translating gives CSVVRRVATEAFF. The gene calls are TRBV29-1 and TRBJ1-1, with D tentatively TRBD1 (5 bases). This CDR3 is built from 13 residues. Trimming pared 6 bases from V and 4 bases from J, leaving 15 bases between. In germline, CDR1 is SQVTM, CDR2 ANQGSEA. The full variable domain, with the rest looked up from reference TRBV29-1 and TRBJ1-1, is SAVISQKPSRDICQRGTSLTIQCQVDSQVTMMFWYRQQPGQSLTLIATANQGSEATYESGFVIDKFPISRPNLTFSTLTVSNMSPEDSSIYLCSVVRRVATEAFFGQGTRLTVV.

V is TRBV7-2 and J is TRBJ2-3; D is unresolved. CDR1 and CDR2 from the germline V gene are SGHTA and FQGNSA. The ends were cut back, 3 bases at V and 6 bases at J, with 10 bases in the middle. The CDR3 spans 13 residues. The CDR3 reads CASSFHFGDTQYF. The CDR3 bases are TGTGCCAGCAGCTTCCACTTCGGGGATACGCAGTATTTT.